The rows below give T cell receptor beta chains drawn from one sample of a study of vaccination effects on CD4 cells after COVID-19. The data were produced by immunoSEQ multiplex PCR, yet TCRdb's version contains in-frame clones alone and is incomplete. The sample carries around 47,000 clones, around 70% recorded once. These receptors' targets are unknown. Sequenced material: CD4+ T cells from PBMCs cultured with a peptide pool, taken before COVID-19 vaccination. These receptors came from a human donor who had a prior SARS-CoV-2 infection. Each CDR3 is given with its conserved first and last residue. The D gene is left open where the match is weak. Rows may omit the clone size; those that give it use once, few, many or a size class.

J gene: TRBJ1-5; D gene: NA; V gene: TRBV30; clone size: NA; CDR3 DNA: TGTGCCTGGAGTGACGACAGGCTCGATCAGCCCCAGCATTTT; CDR3 protein: CAWSDDRLDQPQHF
J gene: TRBJ1-6; D gene: NA; V gene: TRBV6-5; clone size: NA; CDR3 DNA: TGTGCCAGCAGTTACGGGGTGACAGCCCATAATTCACCCCTCCACTTT; CDR3 protein: CASSYGVTAHNSPLHF
J gene: TRBJ2-2; D gene: TRBD2; V gene: TRBV11-3; clone size: NA; CDR3 DNA: TGTGCCAGCAGCTTAGACGGCGGGAGGAACACCGGGGAGCTGTTTTTT; CDR3 protein: CASSLDGGRNTGELFF
J gene: TRBJ2-3; D gene: TRBD2; V gene: TRBV20-1; clone size: once; CDR3 DNA: TGCAGTGCTAGTTCCAGCGGGGGGGCGAGAGATACGCAGTATTTT; CDR3 protein: CSASSSGGARDTQYF
J gene: TRBJ1-3; D gene: NA; V gene: TRBV7-8; clone size: NA; CDR3 DNA: TGTGCCAGCAGCCCAACAGGGTACTCTGGAAACACCATATATTTT; CDR3 protein: CASSPTGYSGNTIYF
J gene: TRBJ2-7; D gene: NA; V gene: TRBV9; clone size: NA; CDR3 DNA: TGTGCCAGCAGCGTAGCACCCAACTACGAGCAGTACTTC; CDR3 protein: CASSVAPNYEQYF
J gene: TRBJ1-1; D gene: NA; V gene: TRBV18; clone size: few; CDR3 DNA: TGTGCCAGCTCACCACTGGTTATTTTGGGAGGTATGGACACTGAAGCTTTCTTT; CDR3 protein: CASSPLVILGGMDTEAFF
J gene: TRBJ2-1; D gene: NA; V gene: TRBV28; clone size: NA; CDR3 DNA: TGTGCCAGCAGTGAAGCTTGGGGTCCGCAGTTCTTC; CDR3 protein: CASSEAWGPQFF
J gene: TRBJ1-6; D gene: TRBD1; V gene: TRBV6-5; clone size: NA; CDR3 DNA: TGTGCCAGCAGTTACTCGGACAGGGCTAATTCACCCCTCCACTTT; CDR3 protein: CASSYSDRANSPLHF
J gene: TRBJ2-1; D gene: TRBD2; V gene: TRBV2; clone size: few; CDR3 DNA: TGTGCCAGCAGCTTCCCCATTGGGCTAGCGGTCTCCTACAATGAGCAGTTCTTC; CDR3 protein: CASSFPIGLAVSYNEQFF
J gene: TRBJ2-5; D gene: NA; V gene: TRBV24-1; clone size: few; CDR3 DNA: TGTGCCACCAGTGACCCCGGGACCAACAACCAAGAGACCCAGTACTTC; CDR3 protein: CATSDPGTNNQETQYF
J gene: TRBJ1-1; D gene: NA; V gene: TRBV28; clone size: few; CDR3 DNA: TGTGCCAGCAGTCCCCTGTGGCAGGACACTGAAGCTTTCTTT; CDR3 protein: CASSPLWQDTEAFF
J gene: TRBJ2-5; D gene: NA; V gene: TRBV12-3/TRBV12-4; clone size: NA; CDR3 DNA: TGTGCCAGCAGTTTTCGGGAGACCCAGTACTTC; CDR3 protein: CASSFRETQYF
J gene: TRBJ1-6; D gene: NA; V gene: TRBV30; clone size: NA; CDR3 DNA: TGTGCCTGGAGTGCCAGGGTGGAATCACCCCTCCACTTT; CDR3 protein: CAWSARVESPLHF
J gene: TRBJ1-1; D gene: NA; V gene: TRBV19; clone size: NA; CDR3 DNA: TGTGCCAGCCAACGGGGTGACACTGAAGCTTTCTTT; CDR3 protein: CASQRGDTEAFF
J gene: TRBJ1-4; D gene: TRBD1; V gene: TRBV6-1; clone size: NA; CDR3 DNA: TGTGCCAGCAGTGAAGGCAGGGGGGGTGAAAAACTGTTTTTT; CDR3 protein: CASSEGRGGEKLFF
J gene: TRBJ2-3; D gene: NA; V gene: TRBV29-1; clone size: NA; CDR3 DNA: TGCAGCGTTGATTGGGTGTCAGGAGATACGCAGTATTTT; CDR3 protein: CSVDWVSGDTQYF
J gene: TRBJ1-1; D gene: NA; V gene: TRBV7-3; clone size: NA; CDR3 DNA: TGTGCCAGCAGCTTAGTCGGGGGGAGGAACACTGAAGCTTTCTTT; CDR3 protein: CASSLVGGRNTEAFF